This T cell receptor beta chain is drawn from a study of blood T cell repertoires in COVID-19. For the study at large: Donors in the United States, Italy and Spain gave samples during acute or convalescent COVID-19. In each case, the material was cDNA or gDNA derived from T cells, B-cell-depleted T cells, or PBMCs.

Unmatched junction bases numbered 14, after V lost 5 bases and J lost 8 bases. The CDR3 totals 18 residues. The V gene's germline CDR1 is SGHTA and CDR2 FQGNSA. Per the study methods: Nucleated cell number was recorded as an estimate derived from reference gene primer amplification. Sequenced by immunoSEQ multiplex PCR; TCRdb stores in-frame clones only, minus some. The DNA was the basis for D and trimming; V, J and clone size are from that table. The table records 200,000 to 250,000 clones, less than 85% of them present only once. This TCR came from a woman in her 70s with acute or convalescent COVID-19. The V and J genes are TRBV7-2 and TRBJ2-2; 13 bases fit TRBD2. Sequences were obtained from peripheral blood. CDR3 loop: CASSPKGELAGGRGELFF. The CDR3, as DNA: TGTGCCAGCAGCCCAAAAGGGGAACTAGCGGGGGGGCGAGGGGAGCTGTTTTTT.